This T cell receptor beta chain appears in the sequencing data of a study of blood T cell repertoires in COVID-19. Turning to the study itself: Acute and convalescent COVID-19 specimens originated in the United States, Italy and Spain. T cells, B-cell-depleted T cells, or PBMCs supplied cDNA or gDNA.

Source study methods: How many nucleated cells were present was estimated from reference gene primer amplification. Here immunoSEQ multiplex PCR was the method, and the copy in TCRdb shows in-frame clones only, minus some. From that table come the V and J calls and clone size; the DNA was used to work out D and trimming. This sample has around 190,000 clones, with around nine tenths found just once. This clonotype was obtained from a man aged 18 to 30 with active or convalescent COVID-19. Specimen: peripheral blood.

This CDR3 reads CASSQAGGQGPGNTIYF. In DNA, the CDR3 is TGTGCCAGCAGCCAAGCGGGAGGACAGGGGCCTGGAAACACCATATATTTT. The chain employs TRBV4-2 and TRBJ1-3; 9 nucleotides match TRBD1. The CDR3 loop spans 17 amino acids. J lost 2 bases, V lost 1 base, and 6 bases had no gene match. CDR1 and CDR2 from the germline V gene are LGHNA and YNFKEQ.